The 16 T cell receptor beta chains given below trace back to one sample, sequenced in a study of shared clonotypes between healthy human individuals. Assay used: immunoSEQ multiplex PCR; TCRdb lists only in-frame clones, some missing. The table records around 690,000 clones, about 92% of them present only once. Sequencing used memory CD8+ T cells from PBMCs. Stated subset: CD45RO+ cells pooled with CCR7-negative TemRA cells. These TCRs come from a man aged 18 to 29 in good health. Some clones in this sample may be carry-over from other donors' samples.

The gene calls are TRBV4-2 and TRBJ2-7; D not certain. V lost 0 bases and J 2 bases, leaving 8 bases between the germline ends. CDR3 size: 14 residues. Germline-derived CDR1 and CDR2 are LGHNA and YNFKEQ. The CDR3 nucleotides read TGTGCCAGCAGCCAAGATCCGTTAACCTACGAGCAGTACTTC. Residues: CASSQDPLTYEQYF.

V and J are TRBV6-5 and TRBJ1-2; the D gene is possibly TRBD1 (5 bases). CDR1 and CDR2 (germline): MNHEY, SVGAGI. This CDR3 spans 15 amino acids. The V end was cut by 0 bases, the J end by 0 bases, with 8 bases between. The CDR3 sequence: CASSYSGPANYGYTF. In DNA form, the CDR3 reads TGTGCCAGCAGTTACTCGGGACCCGCTAACTATGGCTACACCTTC.

To note about this clone: Other nucleotide sequences from this sample produce the same CDR3. The V and J genes are TRBV9 and TRBJ1-2; 8 nucleotides line up with TRBD1. Trimming removed 2 bases from V and 7 bases from J; junction bases left unmatched: 4. The CDR3 runs to 13 residues. The germline V gene has CDR1 SGDLS and CDR2 YYNGEE. CDR3 bases: TGTGCCAGCAGCGTCGGACAGGGAGGTGGCTACACCTTC. This sequence encodes CASSVGQGGGYTF.

V and J are TRBV9 and TRBJ1-2; possibly TRBD1 for D (5 bases). V lost 4 bases and J lost 5, with 18 bases in between. CDR3 size: 15 residues. The germline V gene has CDR1 SGDLS and CDR2 YYNGEE. The DNA for the CDR3 is TGTGCCAGCAGCCCAGCGGGGCAGAAGCTGTATGGCTACACCTTC. It codes for CASSPAGQKLYGYTF.

The genes are TRBV4-1 and TRBJ2-5, with D uncertain. V lost 0 bases, J lost 5 bases, and 10 bases lay in between. Germline assignment: CDR1 MGHRA and CDR2 YSYEKL. CDR3 length equals 14 residues. The CDR3 DNA reads as TGCGCCAGCAGCCAAGATAATGTTCGCGAGACCCAGTACTTC. Translating it yields CASSQDNVRETQYF.

This rearrangement joins TRBV4-3 to TRBJ1-4, with TRBD1 identical over 7 bases. Germline V lookup: CDR1 LGHNA, CDR2 YSLEER. This CDR3 spans 17 amino acids. Losses at the gene ends were 1 base for V and 8 bases for J; bases not matched to a gene: 13. CDR3 in amino acids: CASSQGHNRGLGEKLFF. CDR3 nucleotide sequence: TGCGCCAGCAGCCAAGGCCATAACAGGGGCTTAGGGGAAAAACTGTTTTTT.

The CDR3 DNA reads TGTGCCACCAGCAGACCTGGGGGATTGCCTGAAGCTTTCTTT. It codes for CATSRPGGLPEAFF. The chain carries TRBV15 and TRBJ1-1; a possible D gene is TRBD1 (5 bases). V was pared by 2 bases and J by 6 bases, with 13 bases between. The CDR3 is made up of 14 amino acids. Germline CDR1 reads LNHNV; CDR2 reads YYDKDF (reference sequence).

The rearrangement uses TRBV9 and TRBJ2-2; D is unresolved. The CDR3 has 12 residues. Germline lookup yields CDR1 SGDLS and CDR2 YYNGEE. The ends were cut back, 4 bases at V and 6 bases at J, with 7 bases in the middle. The CDR3 reads CASSPLAGELFF. CDR3 DNA: TGTGCCAGCAGCCCTCTGGCCGGGGAGCTGTTTTTT.

CDR3 nucleotides: TGTGCCAGCAGCTTCCCCGACCACGAGCAGTACTTC. Translating gives CASSFPDHEQYF. The chain uses TRBV7-9 and TRBJ2-7; D ambiguous. CDR3 length: 12 residues. The germline CDR1 and CDR2 sequences are SEHNR and FQNEAQ (reference sequence). V was trimmed by 3 bases and J by 5 bases, leaving 8 bases between them. Looking up the rest from reference TRBV7-9 and TRBJ2-7 gives the full variable domain: DTGVSQNPRHKITKRGQNVTFRCDPISEHNRLYWYRQTLGQGPEFLTYFQNEAQLEKSRLLSDRFSAERPKGSFSTLEIQRTEQGDSAMYLCASSFPDHEQYFGPGTRLTVT.

CDR3 region: CASRPGAAGEQYF. The CDR3 coding sequence is TGCGCCAGCAGACCCGGGGCAGCGGGGGAGCAGTACTTC. This chain joins TRBV5-1 and TRBJ2-7; 7 nucleotides match TRBD2. The CDR3 loop spans 13 amino acids. Germline V CDR1 and CDR2: SGHRS, YFSETQ. The V gene end was trimmed by 5 bases and the J gene end by 7 bases; junction bases not matched to a gene: 9.

The rearrangement uses TRBV9 and TRBJ2-2; a possible D gene is TRBD1 (9 bases). CDR1 and CDR2 from the germline V gene are SGDLS and YYNGEE. V gave up 2 bases and J gave up 4 bases, with 15 bases separating them. The CDR3 totals 16 residues. The CDR3 coding sequence is TGTGCCAGCAGCGTTAGCGGGACAGGGACCACCGGGGAGCTGTTTTTT. This translates into CASSVSGTGTTGELFF.

V usage is TRBV27 and J usage is TRBJ1-4, with a possible D match to TRBD1 (5 bases). From germline, CDR1 is MNHEY and CDR2 SMNVEV (reference sequence). The CDR3 is 16 residues long. V gave up 6 bases and J gave up 8 bases, with 22 bases separating them. The CDR3 is CASSRISQRQGEKLFF. CDR3 nucleotides: TGTGCCAGCAGCAGAATTTCGCAGCGCCAGGGAGAAAAACTGTTTTTT.

Notes on this clone: The same CDR3 can be traced to other DNA sequences in this sample. The V call is TRBV28, the J call TRBJ1-2; weak D call: TRBD1 (6 bases). The ends were cut back, 5 bases at V and 5 bases at J, with 15 bases in the middle. CDR1 MDHEN and CDR2 SYDVKM come from the germline V gene. The CDR3 extends over 14 amino acids. CDR3 loop: CASSLSRTVYGYTF. Here the CDR3 DNA reads TGTGCCAGCAGTCTCTCCCGGACAGTTTATGGCTACACCTTC.

This sequence joins TRBV7-8 and TRBJ2-1, with D unresolved. V was shortened by 5 bases and J by 1 base, with 15 bases between the two germline ends. Germline V gene lookup returns CDR1 SGHVS and CDR2 FQNEAQ. The CDR3 has 16 amino acids. This CDR3 reads CASSQNEGGSYNEQFF. CDR3 nucleotides: TGTGCCAGCAGCCAAAATGAAGGTGGGTCCTACAATGAGCAGTTCTTC.

The genes are TRBV27 and TRBJ1-1; 9 nucleotides match TRBD1. Germline CDR1 MNHEY, CDR2 SMNVEV (reference sequence). This CDR3 is 15 amino acids long. After removal of 7 bases from V and 0 bases from J, the junction contained 6 bases not matched to a gene. In nucleotides, the CDR3 is TGTGCCAGCAACGACAGGGGGAGAATGAACACTGAAGCTTTCTTT. It is translated as CASNDRGRMNTEAFF.

The chain links TRBV27 to TRBJ2-7; 11 nucleotides match TRBD2. Germline V gene sequence: CDR1 MNHEY, CDR2 SMNVEV (reference sequence). The V and J ends lost 4 bases and 3 bases, in that order; junction bases with no gene match: 8. The CDR3 contains 16 residues. The CDR3 DNA reads as TGTGCCAGCAGTTCCAAACTAGCGGGAGATTACTACGAGCAGTACTTC. Translating it yields CASSSKLAGDYYEQYF.